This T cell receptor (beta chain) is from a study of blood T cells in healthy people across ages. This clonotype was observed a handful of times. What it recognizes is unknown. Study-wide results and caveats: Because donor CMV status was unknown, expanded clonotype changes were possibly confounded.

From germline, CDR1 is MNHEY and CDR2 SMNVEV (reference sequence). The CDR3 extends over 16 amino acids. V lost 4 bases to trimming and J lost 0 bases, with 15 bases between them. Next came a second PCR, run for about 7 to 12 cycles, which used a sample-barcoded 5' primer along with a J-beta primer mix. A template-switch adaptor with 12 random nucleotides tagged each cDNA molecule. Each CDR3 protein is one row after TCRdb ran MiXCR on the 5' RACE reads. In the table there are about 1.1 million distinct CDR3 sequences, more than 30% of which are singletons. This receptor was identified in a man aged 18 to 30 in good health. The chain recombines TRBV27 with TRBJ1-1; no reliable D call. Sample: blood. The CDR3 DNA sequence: TGTGCCAGCAGTTCCCTAGTGGAGGTACTGAACACTGAAGCTTTCTTT. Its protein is CASSSLVEVLNTEAFF.